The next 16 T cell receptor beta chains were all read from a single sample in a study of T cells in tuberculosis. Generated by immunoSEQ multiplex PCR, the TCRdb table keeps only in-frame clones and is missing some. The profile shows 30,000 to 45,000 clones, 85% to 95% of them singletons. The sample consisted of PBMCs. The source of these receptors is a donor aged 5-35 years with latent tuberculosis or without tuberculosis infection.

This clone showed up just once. The CDR3 nucleotides read TGTGCCAGCAGTAGGTCTAGCAGCACAGATACGCAGTATTTT. Translated: CASSRSSSTDTQYF. The chain links TRBV6-1 to TRBJ2-3; the D gene is possibly TRBD2 (5 bases). V lost 5 bases to trimming and J lost 0 bases, with 9 bases between them. The CDR3 is 14 amino acids. Germline V lookup: CDR1 MNHNS, CDR2 SASEGT.

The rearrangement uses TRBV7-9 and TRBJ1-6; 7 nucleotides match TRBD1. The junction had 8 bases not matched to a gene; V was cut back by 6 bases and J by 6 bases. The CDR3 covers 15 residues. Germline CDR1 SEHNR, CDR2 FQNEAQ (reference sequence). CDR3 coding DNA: TGTGCCAGCAGTTCGGAGGGGGCAAGTAATTCACCCCTCCACTTT. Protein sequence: CASSSEGASNSPLHF.

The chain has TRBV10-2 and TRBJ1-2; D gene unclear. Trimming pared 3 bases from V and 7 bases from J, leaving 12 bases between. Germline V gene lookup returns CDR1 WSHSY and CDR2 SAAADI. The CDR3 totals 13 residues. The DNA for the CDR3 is TGCGCCAGCAGTGAAGCGAGGGTCCGTGGCTACACCTTC. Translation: CASSEARVRGYTF.

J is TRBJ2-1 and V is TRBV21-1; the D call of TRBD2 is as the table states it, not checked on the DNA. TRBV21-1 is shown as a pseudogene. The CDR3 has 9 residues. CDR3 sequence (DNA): TGTGCCAAGTACGGTGAGCAGTTCTTC. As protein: CAKYGEQFF.

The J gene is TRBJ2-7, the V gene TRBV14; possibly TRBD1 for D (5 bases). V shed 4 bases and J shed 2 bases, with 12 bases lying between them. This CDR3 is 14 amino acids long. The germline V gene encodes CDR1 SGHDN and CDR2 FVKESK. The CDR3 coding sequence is TGTGCCAGCAGCCCAGAGGACAACACCTACGAGCAGTACTTC. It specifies CASSPEDNTYEQYF.

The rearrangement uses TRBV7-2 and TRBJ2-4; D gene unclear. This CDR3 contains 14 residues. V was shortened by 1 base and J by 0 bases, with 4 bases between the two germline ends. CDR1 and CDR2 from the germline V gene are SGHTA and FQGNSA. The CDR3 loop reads CASSLGAAKNIQYF. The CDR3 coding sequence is TGTGCCAGCAGCTTAGGGGCAGCCAAAAACATTCAGTACTTC.

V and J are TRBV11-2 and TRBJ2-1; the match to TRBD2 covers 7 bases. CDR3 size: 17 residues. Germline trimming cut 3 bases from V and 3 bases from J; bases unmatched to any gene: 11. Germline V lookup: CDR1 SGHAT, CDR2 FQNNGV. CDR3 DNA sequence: TGTGCCAGCAGCTTCCTCGCTCGGGCGGGGGACTACAATGAGCAGTTCTTC. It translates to CASSFLARAGDYNEQFF.

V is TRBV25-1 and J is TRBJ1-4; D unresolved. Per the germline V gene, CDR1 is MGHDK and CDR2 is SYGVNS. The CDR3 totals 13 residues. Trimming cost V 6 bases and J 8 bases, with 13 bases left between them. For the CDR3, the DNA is TGTGCCAGCAGCGACACCCCAAGGGAAAAACTGTTTTTT. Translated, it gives CASSDTPREKLFF. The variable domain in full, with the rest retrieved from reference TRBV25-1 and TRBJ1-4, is EADIYQTPRYLVIGTGKKITLECSQTMGHDKMYWYQQDPGMELHLIHYSYGVNSTEKGDLSSESTVSRIRTEHFPLTLESARPSHTSQYLCASSDTPREKLFFGSGTQLSVL.

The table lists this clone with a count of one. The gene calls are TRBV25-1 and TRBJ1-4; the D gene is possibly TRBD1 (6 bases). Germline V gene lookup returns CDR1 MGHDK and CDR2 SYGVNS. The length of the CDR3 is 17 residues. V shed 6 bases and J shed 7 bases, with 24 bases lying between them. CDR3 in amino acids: CASRKGQGSWEIEKLFF. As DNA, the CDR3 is TGTGCCAGCAGGAAGGGCCAGGGGTCTTGGGAGATTGAAAAACTGTTTTTT.

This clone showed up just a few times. The CDR3 is CASVLSTGDEQYF. Here the CDR3 DNA reads TGTGCCAGCGTATTATCGACAGGCGACGAGCAGTACTTC. This sequence joins TRBV6-1 and TRBJ2-7, with a possible D match to TRBD1 (6 bases). Trimming shortened V by 8 bases and J by 5 bases, and 16 bases separated the two germline ends. This CDR3 contains 13 residues. Looked up from germline, CDR1 is MNHNS and CDR2 is SASEGT.

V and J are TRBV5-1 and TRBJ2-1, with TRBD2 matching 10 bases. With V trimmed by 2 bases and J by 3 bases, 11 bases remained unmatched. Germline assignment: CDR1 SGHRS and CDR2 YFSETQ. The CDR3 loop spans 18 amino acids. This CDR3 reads CASSLRAAGTSVYNEQFF. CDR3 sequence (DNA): TGCGCCAGCAGCTTACGCGCCGCCGGGACTAGCGTCTACAATGAGCAGTTCTTC. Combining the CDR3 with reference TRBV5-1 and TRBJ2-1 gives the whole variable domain KAGVTQTPRYLIKTRGQQVTLSCSPISGHRSVSWYQQTPGQGLQFLFEYFSETQRNKGNFPGRFSGRQFSNSRSEMNVSTLELGDSALYLCASSLRAAGTSVYNEQFFGPGTRLTVL.

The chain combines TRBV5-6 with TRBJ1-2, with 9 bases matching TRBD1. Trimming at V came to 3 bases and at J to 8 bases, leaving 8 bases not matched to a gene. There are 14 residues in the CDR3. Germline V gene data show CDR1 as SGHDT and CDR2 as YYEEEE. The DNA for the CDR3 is TGTGCCAGCAGCTCCCGGGACAGGGCATACGGCTACACCTTC. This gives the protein CASSSRDRAYGYTF. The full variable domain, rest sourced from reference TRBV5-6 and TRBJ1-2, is DAGVTQSPTHLIKTRGQQVTLRCSPKSGHDTVSWYQQALGQGPQFIFQYYEEEERQRGNFPDRFSGHQFPNYSSELNVNALLLGDSALYLCASSSRDRAYGYTFGSGTRLTVV.

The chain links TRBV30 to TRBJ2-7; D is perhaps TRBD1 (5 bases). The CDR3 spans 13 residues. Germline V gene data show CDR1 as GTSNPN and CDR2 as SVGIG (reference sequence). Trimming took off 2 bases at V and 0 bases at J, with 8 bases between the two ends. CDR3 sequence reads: CAWSPGFSYEQYF. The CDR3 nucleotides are TGTGCCTGGAGTCCAGGGTTCTCCTACGAGCAGTACTTC. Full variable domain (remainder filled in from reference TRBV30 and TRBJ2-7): SQTIHQWPATLVQPVGSPLSLECTVEGTSNPNLYWYRQAAGRGLQLLFYSVGIGQISSEVPQNLSASRPQDRQFILSSKKLLLSDSGFYLCAWSPGFSYEQYFGPGTRLTVT.

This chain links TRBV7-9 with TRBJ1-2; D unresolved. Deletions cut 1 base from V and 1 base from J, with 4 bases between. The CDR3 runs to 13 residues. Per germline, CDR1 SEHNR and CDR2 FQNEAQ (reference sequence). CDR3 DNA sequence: TGTGCCAGCAGCTTAGGTAATAACTATGGCTACACCTTC. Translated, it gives CASSLGNNYGYTF.

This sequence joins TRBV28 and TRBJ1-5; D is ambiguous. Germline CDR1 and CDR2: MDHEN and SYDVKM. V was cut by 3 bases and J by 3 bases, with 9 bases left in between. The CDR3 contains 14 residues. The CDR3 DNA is TGTGCCAGCAGTTTGCCAGGTGACAATCAGCCCCAGCATTTT. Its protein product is CASSLPGDNQPQHF. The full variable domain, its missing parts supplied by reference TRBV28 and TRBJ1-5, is DVKVTQSSRYLVKRTGEKVFLECVQDMDHENMFWYRQDPGLGLRLIYFSYDVKMKEKGDIPEGYSVSREKKERFSLILESASTNQTSMYLCASSLPGDNQPQHFGDGTRLSIL.

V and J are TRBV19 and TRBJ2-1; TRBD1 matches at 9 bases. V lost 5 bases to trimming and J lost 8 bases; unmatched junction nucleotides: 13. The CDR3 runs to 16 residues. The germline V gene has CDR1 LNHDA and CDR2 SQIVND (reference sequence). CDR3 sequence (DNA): TGTGCCAGTAGTCTACCGGGACAGGGTGGGATGGATGAGCAGTTCTTC. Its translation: CASSLPGQGGMDEQFF.